This T cell receptor beta chain came from a study of regulatory T cells in long-lasting Graves disease. Overall study findings and caveats: Favored gene segments in persistent disease were TRBV28, TRBJ1-2 and TRBJ2-5. Peripheral blood alone, not thyroid tissue, underwent study.

The germline V gene encodes CDR1 GTSNPN and CDR2 SVGIG (reference sequence). V lost 0 bases to trimming and J lost 9 bases; unmatched junction nucleotides: 9. CDR3 size: 15 residues. HTBI primers from iRepertoire and Arm-PCR of CDR3 regions yielded the TCR beta libraries. TCRdb passed the multiplex PCR reads through MiXCR, listing each CDR3 protein once. The profile shows around 230,000 distinct CDR3 sequences, around 19% of them singletons. Time point reported: newly diagnosed GD, antithyroid drugs for less than 3 months. Scientists built the TCR library using RNA that was extracted from PBMCs. Those enrolled as patients came out of an endocrinology department in Xi'an, China. With EDTA tubes as the receptacles, 7.5 to 9 milliliters of peripheral blood were drawn. Ten or more counts support this clonotype. Antigen specificity is unknown.

The sequence derives from a female donor with Graves disease. V and J are TRBV30 and TRBJ2-1, with 9 bases identical to TRBD1. The sample here was peripheral blood mononuclear cells (PBMCs), taken at new diagnosis, from a patient treated with antithyroid drugs. CDR3 nucleotide sequence: TGTGCCTGGAGTGTTTGGGGACAGGGTCGAACTGAGCAGTTCTTC. Encoded protein: CAWSVWGQGRTEQFF.